The clone carrying this TCR beta chain was seen ten or more times. Its target is not known. Arm-PCR of CDR3 regions and iRepertoire HTBI primers were the basis on which TCR beta libraries were built. TCRdb analysed the multiplex PCR reads with MiXCR anew, one entry per CDR3 protein. The top ten hold roughly 10% of the sample, which has hundreds of thousands of distinct CDR3 sequences, about 14% seen once. The record originates from a study of regulatory T cells in long-lasting Graves disease. Findings and caveats of the study: Persistent disease samples used TRBV28, TRBJ1-2 and TRBJ2-5 preferentially.

V lost 10 bases and J 5 bases, leaving 14 bases between the germline ends. The CDR3 totals 13 residues. Germline V gives CDR1 LNHDA, CDR2 SQIVND (reference sequence). The time point: newly diagnosed GD, antithyroid drugs for less than 3 months. TCR sequences were obtained from RNA taken from PBMCs. This sample also appeared in a second study, on T cells in Graves' hyperthyroidism and ophthalmopathy.

This material consisted of peripheral blood mononuclear cells (PBMCs), taken at new diagnosis, from a patient treated with antithyroid drugs. The genes are TRBV19 and TRBJ2-2; D is unresolved. This receptor was taken from a man aged 25 to 40 with Graves disease. The CDR3 here is CATSLDGTGELFF. In nucleotides, the CDR3 is TGTGCCACCTCATTGGATGGAACCGGGGAGCTGTTTTTT.